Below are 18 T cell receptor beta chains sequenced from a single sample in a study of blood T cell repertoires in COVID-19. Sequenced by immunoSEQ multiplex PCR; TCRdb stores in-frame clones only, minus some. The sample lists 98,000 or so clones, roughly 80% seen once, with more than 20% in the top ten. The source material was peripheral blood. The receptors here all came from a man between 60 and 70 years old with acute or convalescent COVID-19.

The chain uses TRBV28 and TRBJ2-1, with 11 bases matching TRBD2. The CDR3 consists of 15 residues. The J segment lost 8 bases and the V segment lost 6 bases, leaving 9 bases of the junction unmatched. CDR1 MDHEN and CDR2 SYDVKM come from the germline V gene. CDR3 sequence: CASRLAGVLEDEQFF. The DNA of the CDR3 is TGTGCCAGCAGACTAGCGGGAGTCTTAGAGGATGAGCAGTTCTTC.

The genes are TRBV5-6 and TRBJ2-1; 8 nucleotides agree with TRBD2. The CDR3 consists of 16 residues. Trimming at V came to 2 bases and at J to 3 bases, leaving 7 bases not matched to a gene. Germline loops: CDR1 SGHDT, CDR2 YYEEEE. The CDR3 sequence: CASSLGLAGFYNEQFF. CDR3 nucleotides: TGTGCCAGCAGCTTAGGTCTAGCGGGCTTCTACAATGAGCAGTTCTTC.

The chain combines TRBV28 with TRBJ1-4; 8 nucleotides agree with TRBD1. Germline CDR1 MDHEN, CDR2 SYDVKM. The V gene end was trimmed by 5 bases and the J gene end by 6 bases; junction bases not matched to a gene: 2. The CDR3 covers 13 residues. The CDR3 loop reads CASSTGQDEKLFF. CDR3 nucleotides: TGTGCCAGCAGTACGGGACAGGATGAAAAACTGTTTTTT.

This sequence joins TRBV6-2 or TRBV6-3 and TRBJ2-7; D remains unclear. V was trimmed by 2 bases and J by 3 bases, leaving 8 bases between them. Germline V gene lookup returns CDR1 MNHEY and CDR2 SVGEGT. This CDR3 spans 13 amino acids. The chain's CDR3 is CASSYGGRYEQYV. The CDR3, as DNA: TGTGCCAGCAGTTACGGCGGCCGCTACGAGCAGTACGTC.

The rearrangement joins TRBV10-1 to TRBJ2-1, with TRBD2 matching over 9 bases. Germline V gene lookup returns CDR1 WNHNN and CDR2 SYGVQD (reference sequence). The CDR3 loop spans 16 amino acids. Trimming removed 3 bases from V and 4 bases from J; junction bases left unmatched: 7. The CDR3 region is CASSDSLAGEYNEQFF. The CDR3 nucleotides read TGCGCCAGCAGTGATTCCTTAGCGGGAGAATACAATGAGCAGTTCTTC.

The CDR3 is CASSLRGQDYGYTF. DNA of the CDR3: TGTGCCAGCAGCTTAAGGGGGCAGGACTATGGCTACACCTTC. V usage is TRBV5-4 and J usage is TRBJ1-2, with TRBD1 identical over 7 bases. V was clipped by 2 bases and J by 3 bases; unmatched bases: 4. This CDR3 region has 14 residues. CDR1 and CDR2 (germline): SGHNT, YYREEE (reference sequence).

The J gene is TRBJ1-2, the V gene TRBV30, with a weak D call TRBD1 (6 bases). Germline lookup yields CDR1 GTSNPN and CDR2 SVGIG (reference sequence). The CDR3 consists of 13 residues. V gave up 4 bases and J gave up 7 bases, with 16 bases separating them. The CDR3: CAWNPGGRFGYTF. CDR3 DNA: TGTGCCTGGAATCCCGGGGGGCGTTTTGGCTACACCTTC.

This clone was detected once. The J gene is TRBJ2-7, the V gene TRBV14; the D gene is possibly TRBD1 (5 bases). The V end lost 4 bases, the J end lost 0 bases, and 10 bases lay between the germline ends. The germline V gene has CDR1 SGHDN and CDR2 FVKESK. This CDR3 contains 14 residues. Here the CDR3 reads CASSLRADSYEQYV. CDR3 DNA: TGTGCCAGCAGCCTCAGGGCCGACTCCTACGAGCAGTACGTC.

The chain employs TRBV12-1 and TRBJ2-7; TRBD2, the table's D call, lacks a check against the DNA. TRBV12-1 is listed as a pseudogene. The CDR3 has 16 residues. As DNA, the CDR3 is TGTGCCAGCAGCTTTGGACTAGCGGGAGTCACCTACGAGCAGTACTTC. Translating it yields CASSFGLAGVTYEQYF.

In nucleotides, the CDR3 is TGCGCCAGCAGCTTTACGCAGGTAGAAACCGGGGAGCTGTTTTTT. This codes for CASSFTQVETGELFF. The chain couples TRBV5-1 to TRBJ2-2; D not resolved. CDR1 is SGHRS, CDR2 YFSETQ, per germline. V dropped 2 bases and J dropped 5 bases, with 13 bases sitting between them. CDR3 length: 15 amino acids.

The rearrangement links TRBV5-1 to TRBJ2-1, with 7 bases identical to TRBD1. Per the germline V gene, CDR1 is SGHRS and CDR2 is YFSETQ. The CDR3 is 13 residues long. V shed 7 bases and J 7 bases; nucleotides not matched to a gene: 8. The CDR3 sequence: CASAVRGRNEQFF. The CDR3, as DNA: TGCGCCAGCGCAGTGAGGGGGCGGAATGAGCAGTTCTTC.

The CDR3 is CASSPRAVAGAYNEQFF. For the CDR3, the DNA is TGTGCCAGCTCACCACGGGCAGTAGCGGGAGCCTACAATGAGCAGTTCTTC. The V call is TRBV18, the J call TRBJ2-1; 9 bases are shared with TRBD2. CDR1 and CDR2 from the germline V gene are KGHSH and LQKENI. V lost 1 base, J lost 2 bases, and 6 bases stayed unmatched. This CDR3 has 17 amino acids. The whole variable domain, filled in from reference TRBV18 and TRBJ2-1, reads NAGVMQNPRHLVRRRGQEARLRCSPMKGHSHVYWYRQLPEEGLKFMVYLQKENIIDESGMPKERFSAEFPKEGPSILRIQQVVRGDSAAYFCASSPRAVAGAYNEQFFGPGTRLTVL.

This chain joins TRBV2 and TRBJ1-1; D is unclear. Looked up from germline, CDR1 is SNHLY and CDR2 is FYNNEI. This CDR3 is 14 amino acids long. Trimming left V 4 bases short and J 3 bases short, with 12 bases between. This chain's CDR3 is CASSADTRYTEAFF. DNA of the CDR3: TGTGCCAGCAGTGCCGACACTAGATACACTGAAGCTTTCTTT.

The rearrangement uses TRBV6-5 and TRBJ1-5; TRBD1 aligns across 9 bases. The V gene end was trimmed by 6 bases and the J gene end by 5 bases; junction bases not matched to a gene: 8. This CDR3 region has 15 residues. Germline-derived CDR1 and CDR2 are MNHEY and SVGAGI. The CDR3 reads CASRGQGKVYQPQHF. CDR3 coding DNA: TGTGCCAGCAGGGGACAGGGAAAGGTTTATCAGCCCCAGCATTTT.

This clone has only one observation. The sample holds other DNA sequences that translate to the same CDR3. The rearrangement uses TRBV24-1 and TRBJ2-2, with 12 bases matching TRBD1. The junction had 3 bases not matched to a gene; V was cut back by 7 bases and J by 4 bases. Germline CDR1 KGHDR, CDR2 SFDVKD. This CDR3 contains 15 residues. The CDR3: CATSGTGGITGELFF. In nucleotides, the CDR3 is TGTGCCACCAGCGGGACAGGGGGCATCACCGGGGAGCTGTTTTTT.

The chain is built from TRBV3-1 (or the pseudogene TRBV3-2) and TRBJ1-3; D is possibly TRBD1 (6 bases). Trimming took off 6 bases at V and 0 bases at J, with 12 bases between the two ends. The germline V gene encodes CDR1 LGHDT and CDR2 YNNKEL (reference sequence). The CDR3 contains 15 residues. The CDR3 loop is CASRQTGSSGNTIYF. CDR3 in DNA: TGTGCCAGCAGACAAACAGGGAGCTCTGGAAACACCATATATTTT.

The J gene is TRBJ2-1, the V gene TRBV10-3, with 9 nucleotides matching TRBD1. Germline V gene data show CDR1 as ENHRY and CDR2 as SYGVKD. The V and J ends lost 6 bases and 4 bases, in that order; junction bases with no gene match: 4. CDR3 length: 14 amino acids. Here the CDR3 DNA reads TGTGCCATCAGCGGACAGGGGCTTTACAATGAGCAGTTCTTC. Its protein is CAISGQGLYNEQFF.

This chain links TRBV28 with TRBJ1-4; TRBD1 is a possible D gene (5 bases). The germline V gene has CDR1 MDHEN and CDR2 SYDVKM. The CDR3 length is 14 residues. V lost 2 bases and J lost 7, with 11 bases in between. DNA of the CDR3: TGTGCCAGCAGTTTAGGGTTCGGGGGTGAAAAACTGTTTTTT. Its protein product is CASSLGFGGEKLFF.